The sequence of this TCR beta chain was determined in a study of CD8+ T cells in alopecia areata. As for the study in general: Administration of oral tofacitinib to treated patients was at 5 to 10 mg twice daily.

Treatment here: oral pan-JAK inhibitor, 5-10 mg twice daily. Study results and caveats: A great number of expanded lesional clones endured in scalp and blood during tofacitinib.

Details on this clone: Its antigen is unknown.

Germline V CDR1 and CDR2: SGHDN, FVKESK. This CDR3 comprises 14 residues. Trimming removed 3 bases from V and 2 bases from J; junction bases left unmatched: 3. RNA was isolated and reverse transcribed to cDNA, the sequencing template. The repertoire was sequenced with immunoSEQ multiplex PCR; TCRdb's copy has only in-frame clones and lacks some. The sample gives 140,000 to 150,000 clones, nearly 55% of which show up once; roughly 15% is in the top ten. The clonotype comes from a human donor with alopecia areata. The material was CD8+ T cells sorted from blood, obtained at week 4, from a patient treated with tofacitinib. The chain combines TRBV14 with TRBJ2-5; TRBD2 aligns across 7 bases. CDR3 loop: CASSHLGGQETQYF. CDR3 bases: TGTGCCAGCAGCCACCTGGGAGGGCAAGAGACCCAGTACTTC.